This passage covers 32 T cell receptor beta chains from one sample sequenced in a study of OX40 agonist ivuxolimab in advanced cancers. TCRdb's copy holds only in-frame clones and misses some; the assay was immunoSEQ multiplex PCR. The sample yields more than 10,000 clones, around 80% seen once. The sequences come from CD4+ or CD8+ T cells sorted from blood, collected in a trial of the OX40 agonist ivuxolimab. These TCRs come from an adult with an advanced solid tumor such as melanoma, head and neck, liver or kidney cancer.

This sequence joins TRBV9 and TRBJ2-7; TRBD2 might be the D (6 bases). Germline-derived CDR1 and CDR2 are SGDLS and YYNGEE. The V gene lost 6 bases and the J gene lost 4 bases, with 20 bases spanning the gap. The CDR3 is 15 residues long. The CDR3 loop is CASTRGWEEVYEQYF. The CDR3 region has the DNA TGTGCCAGCACAAGAGGCTGGGAGGAGGTTTACGAGCAGTACTTC.

This clone was seen only once. The chain uses TRBV19 and TRBJ2-3; 7 bases align to TRBD2. The CDR3 is made up of 15 amino acids. With 5 bases clipped from V and 2 bases from J, the junction kept 7 bases outside the gene matches. Germline V CDR1 and CDR2: LNHDA, SQIVND (reference sequence). CDR3 sequence reads: CASSSWAGATDTQYF. For the CDR3, the DNA is TGTGCCAGTAGTTCCTGGGCGGGAGCCACAGATACGCAGTATTTT.

V gene TRBV7-8 combines with J gene TRBJ2-1; maybe TRBD2 (5 bases). The CDR3 covers 15 residues. V gave up 1 base and J gave up 7 bases, with 14 bases separating them. CDR1 is SGHVS, CDR2 FQNEAQ, per germline. CDR3 sequence (DNA): TGTGCCAGCAGCTTAGAAGCGGTGGGTGGGAATGAGCAGTTCTTC. This gives the protein CASSLEAVGGNEQFF.

The chain couples TRBV9 to TRBJ2-1; TRBD2 matches 14 bases. The CDR3 totals 17 residues. Germline CDR1 is SGDLS and CDR2 is YYNGEE. V shed 2 bases and J 8 bases; nucleotides not matched to a gene: 9. In DNA form, the CDR3 reads TGTGCCAGCAGCGTTTCGACTAGCGGGAGGGCCAGGGATGAGCAGTTCTTC. This translates into CASSVSTSGRARDEQFF.

A single count supports this clone. The J gene is TRBJ2-7, the V gene TRBV6-6, with D possibly TRBD1 on 7 matching bases. V gave up 6 bases and J gave up 3 bases, with 18 bases separating them. Germline loops: CDR1 MNHNY, CDR2 SVGAGI (reference sequence). This CDR3 spans 15 amino acids. The CDR3 sequence: CASSRGTEDFYEQYF. Here the CDR3 DNA reads TGTGCCAGCAGCCGCGGGACAGAAGATTTCTACGAGCAGTACTTC.

The rearrangement links TRBV19 to TRBJ1-1; the match to TRBD1 covers 7 bases. The CDR3 spans 16 residues. The junction had 11 bases not matched to a gene; V was cut back by 3 bases and J by 4 bases. Per germline, CDR1 LNHDA and CDR2 SQIVND (reference sequence). The CDR3 sequence: CASSIWDSGSGTEAFF. The CDR3 region has the DNA TGTGCCAGTAGTATTTGGGACAGTGGCTCGGGCACTGAAGCTTTCTTT.

This chain uses TRBV10-3 with TRBJ2-7; D is possibly TRBD1 (5 bases). Germline V CDR1 and CDR2: ENHRY, SYGVKD. The V end lost 3 bases, the J end lost 0 bases, and 9 bases lay between the germline ends. The CDR3 extends over 14 amino acids. CDR3 nucleotides: TGTGCCATCAGTGACTTAGGGGTCTCCTACGAGCAGTACTTC. Translating it yields CAISDLGVSYEQYF.

This chain connects TRBV10-2 to TRBJ2-1, with 8 bases lining up with TRBD2. Unmatched junction bases numbered 9, after V lost 4 bases and J lost 7 bases. The CDR3 spans 15 residues. Germline loops: CDR1 WSHSY, CDR2 SAAADI. CDR3 in amino acids: CASSAAGGFENEQFF. The DNA for the CDR3 is TGCGCCAGCAGTGCTGCGGGAGGATTCGAAAATGAGCAGTTCTTC.

The chain recombines TRBV5-8 with TRBJ2-7; D possibly matches TRBD1 or TRBD2 (6 bases each). CDR3 length: 16 amino acids. Looked up from germline, CDR1 is SGHTS and CDR2 is YDEGEE. Trimming stripped 1 base from V and 3 bases from J, with 17 bases between. CDR3 DNA sequence: TGTGCCAGCAGCTTGTTCGGGGGCCGAGGGGGCTACGAGCAGTACTTC. This gives the protein CASSLFGGRGGYEQYF.

The gene calls are TRBV10-3 and TRBJ2-1; D is perhaps TRBD2 (5 bases). V lost 10 bases, J lost 8 bases, and 18 bases lay in between. Germline V gene sequence: CDR1 ENHRY, CDR2 SYGVKD. CDR3 length: 13 amino acids. CDR3 loop: CATEAELSDEQFF. CDR3 coding DNA: TGTGCCACCGAAGCGGAGCTAAGCGATGAGCAGTTCTTC.

The chain recombines TRBV5-4 with TRBJ1-1; D call uncertain. Deletions cut 0 bases from V and 8 bases from J, with 8 bases between. The length of the CDR3 is 12 residues. Germline CDR1 reads SGHNT; CDR2 reads YYREEE (reference sequence). CDR3 sequence (DNA): TGTGCCAGCAGCTTGGGTCCGGGGGAAGCTTTCTTT. Translating gives CASSLGPGEAFF.

The chain employs TRBV2 and TRBJ1-5; no firm D call. This CDR3 contains 13 residues. CDR1 is SNHLY and CDR2 is FYNNEI in the germline V gene. Trimming pared 5 bases from V and 0 bases from J, leaving 5 bases between. CDR3 sequence reads: CASSPYSNQPQHF. CDR3 coding DNA: TGTGCCAGCAGTCCATATAGCAATCAGCCCCAGCATTTT.

This rearrangement joins TRBV27 to TRBJ1-1, with D perhaps TRBD1 (6 bases). V was trimmed by 6 bases and J by 2 bases, leaving 10 bases between them. CDR3 length equals 13 residues. Germline CDR1 is MNHEY and CDR2 is SMNVEV (reference sequence). The CDR3 is CASSGTPNTEAFF. In DNA form, the CDR3 reads TGTGCCAGCAGCGGGACACCTAACACTGAAGCTTTCTTT.

This CDR3 reads CASSPPGHLRLAKNIQYF. In nucleotides, the CDR3 is TGTGCCAGCAGCCCCCCAGGTCATCTGAGGTTGGCCAAAAACATTCAGTACTTC. J is TRBJ2-4 and V is TRBV7-2; D ambiguous. CDR1 is SGHTA, CDR2 FQGNSA, per germline. The CDR3 is 18 amino acids. The germline V and J ends were trimmed by 5 bases and 1 base, with 21 bases remaining between them.

The V gene is TRBV5-5, the J gene TRBJ1-5; D remains unclear. V was cut by 0 bases and J by 4 bases, with 2 bases left in between. Germline lookup yields CDR1 SGHKS and CDR2 YYEKEE (reference sequence). The CDR3 sequence is 12 residues long. Here the CDR3 reads CASSLGNQPQHF. CDR3 sequence (DNA): TGTGCCAGCAGCTTGGGGAATCAGCCCCAGCATTTT.

The V and J genes are TRBV28 and TRBJ2-5, with TRBD2 identical over 8 bases. The J call could be wrong; TRBJ2-7 is a better fit for the DNA end. The CDR3 is made up of 16 amino acids. Germline values: CDR1 MDHEN, CDR2 SYDVKM. The CDR3 sequence: CASTPGGHDVSYEQYF. As DNA, the CDR3 is TGTGCCAGCACTCCGGGGGGGCACGACGTTTCCTACGAGCAGTACTTC.

J is TRBJ1-5 and V is TRBV9, with D perhaps TRBD1 (6 bases). CDR3 length: 14 amino acids. The germline gives CDR1 SGDLS, CDR2 YYNGEE. Deletions cut 0 bases from V and 4 bases from J, with 8 bases between. Here the CDR3 reads CASSVGGPNQPQHF. In DNA form, the CDR3 reads TGTGCCAGCAGCGTAGGGGGGCCTAATCAGCCCCAGCATTTT.

This clone came up a few times. The CDR3 here is CASSPESGRLTDTQYF. In DNA form, the CDR3 reads TGTGCCAGCAGTCCCGAAAGCGGGAGGTTAACAGATACGCAGTATTTT. The chain combines TRBV27 with TRBJ2-3, with TRBD2 identical over 9 bases. V lost 5 bases to trimming and J lost 3 bases; unmatched junction nucleotides: 9. Looked up from germline, CDR1 is MNHEY and CDR2 is SMNVEV (reference sequence). The length of the CDR3 is 16 residues.

This chain joins TRBV4-1 and TRBJ2-7, with TRBD1 matching 12 bases. Germline values: CDR1 MGHRA, CDR2 YSYEKL. Germline trimming cut 0 bases from V and 6 bases from J; bases unmatched to any gene: 3. The CDR3 has 15 residues. This CDR3 reads CASSQEGQGAIEQYF. The CDR3 DNA is TGCGCCAGCAGCCAAGAGGGACAGGGGGCGATCGAGCAGTACTTC.

This clone was detected a few times. The chain is built from TRBV7-3 and TRBJ1-1; D perhaps matches TRBD1 (5 bases). Germline V CDR1 and CDR2: SGHTA, FQGTGA. The CDR3 length is 14 residues. Deletions cut 2 bases from V and 3 bases from J, with 10 bases between. The DNA of the CDR3 is TGTGCCAGCAGCTTACAGGGAGGTCACACTGAAGCTTTCTTT. This translates into CASSLQGGHTEAFF.

The chain employs TRBV6-1 and TRBJ2-1, with D uncertain. Germline V gene sequence: CDR1 MNHNS, CDR2 SASEGT. CDR3 size: 14 residues. V was clipped by 3 bases and J by 2 bases, with 8 bases between them. As DNA, the CDR3 is TGTGCCAGCAGTGAGGTGGAAGCCTACAATGAGCAGTTCTTC. Encoded protein: CASSEVEAYNEQFF.

The gene calls are TRBV4-2 and TRBJ1-2; D gene unclear. Looked up from germline, CDR1 is LGHNA and CDR2 is YNFKEQ. The CDR3 is made up of 16 amino acids. Trimming took 0 bases from V and 8 from J, leaving 19 bases between them. The CDR3 DNA follows: TGTGCCAGCAGCCAAGAAGAGGGAAGGGTCCTATCCGGCTACACCTTC. Its translation: CASSQEEGRVLSGYTF.

This sequence joins TRBV18 and TRBJ1-1; D call uncertain. The CDR3 totals 13 residues. Trimming pared 8 bases from V and 1 base from J, leaving 11 bases between. Germline values: CDR1 KGHSH, CDR2 LQKENI. The CDR3 reads CASTRAPNTEAFF. CDR3 nucleotide sequence: TGTGCCAGCACAAGGGCCCCGAACACTGAAGCTTTCTTT.

V is TRBV6-6 and J is TRBJ1-2; 7 bases fit TRBD1. The V gene's germline CDR1 is MNHNY and CDR2 SVGAGI (reference sequence). The CDR3 extends over 13 amino acids. With 6 bases clipped from V and 5 bases from J, the junction kept 6 bases outside the gene matches. The CDR3 DNA reads TGTGCCAGCAGAGCAGGGACAGAATATGGCTACACCTTC. Protein sequence: CASRAGTEYGYTF.

This rearrangement joins TRBV28 to TRBJ2-6; D unclear. Trimming removed 6 bases at V and 0 bases at J, with 18 bases between. Germline V gene sequence: CDR1 MDHEN, CDR2 SYDVKM. The CDR3 consists of 18 residues. CDR3 amino acids: CASSPGDGSLSGANVLTF. For the CDR3, the DNA is TGTGCCAGCAGCCCCGGTGACGGCTCCCTCTCTGGGGCCAACGTCCTGACTTTC.

V and J are TRBV5-6 and TRBJ2-7, with 12 bases lining up with TRBD2. The junction had 10 bases not matched to a gene; V was cut back by 7 bases and J by 11 bases. Germline V gene sequence: CDR1 SGHDT, CDR2 YYEEEE. CDR3 length: 13 amino acids. The DNA for the CDR3 is TGTGCCAGCGGAGGACTAGCGGGACCCTGGGAGTACTTC. It codes for CASGGLAGPWEYF. The entire variable domain, with the rest obtained from reference TRBV5-6 and TRBJ2-7, is as follows: DAGVTQSPTHLIKTRGQQVTLRCSPKSGHDTVSWYQQALGQGPQFIFQYYEEEERQRGNFPDRFSGHQFPNYSSELNVNALLLGDSALYLCASGGLAGPWEYFGPGTRLTVT.

This chain joins TRBV27 and TRBJ1-1, with D possibly matching TRBD1 (5 bases). Germline loops: CDR1 MNHEY, CDR2 SMNVEV (reference sequence). The CDR3 contains 13 residues. With 3 bases removed from V and 2 bases from J, the gap between germline ends came to 7 bases. In DNA, the CDR3 is TGTGCCAGCAGTTTTGGGGGTAACACTGAAGCTTTCTTT. Protein: CASSFGGNTEAFF.

As concerns this clone: Other DNA sequences in this specimen translate into the identical CDR3. The chain combines TRBV7-9 with TRBJ2-3; TRBD2 might be the D (5 bases). Germline CDR1 SEHNR, CDR2 FQNEAQ (reference sequence). This CDR3 contains 15 residues. The V end was cut by 5 bases, the J end by 0 bases, with 12 bases between. The CDR3 sequence is CASSPPGVSTDTQYF. The CDR3 nucleotides read TGTGCCAGCAGCCCTCCCGGGGTCAGCACAGATACGCAGTATTTT.

In DNA form, the CDR3 reads TGCAGCGTTGAAGAGGTAGGGAGGGGACCCTACAATGAGCAGTTCTTC. This codes for CSVEEVGRGPYNEQFF. V and J are TRBV29-1 and TRBJ2-1, with 7 nucleotides matching TRBD2. The CDR3 sequence is 16 residues long. V trimming: 0 bases; J trimming: 2 bases; junction bases outside the gene matches: 7. Germline lookup yields CDR1 SQVTM and CDR2 ANQGSEA.

The rearrangement links TRBV18 to TRBJ2-1; TRBD2 aligns across 13 bases. Germline V CDR1 and CDR2: KGHSH, LQKENI. The V segment lost 6 bases and the J segment 4 bases; nucleotides outside the gene matches: 6. The CDR3 extends over 16 amino acids. CDR3: CASSLGLAGVYNEQFF. The CDR3 nucleotides read TGTGCCAGCTCCCTTGGACTAGCGGGAGTTTACAATGAGCAGTTCTTC. The variable domain in full, with the rest retrieved from reference TRBV18 and TRBJ2-1, is NAGVMQNPRHLVRRRGQEARLRCSPMKGHSHVYWYRQLPEEGLKFMVYLQKENIIDESGMPKERFSAEFPKEGPSILRIQQVVRGDSAAYFCASSLGLAGVYNEQFFGPGTRLTVL.

This chain links TRBV27 with TRBJ2-1; D remains ambiguous. Germline CDR1 reads MNHEY; CDR2 reads SMNVEV (reference sequence). This CDR3 is 13 amino acids long. The V gene lost 1 base and the J gene lost 5 bases, with 6 bases spanning the gap. The CDR3 DNA reads TGTGCCAGCAGTTTATTGGGCGACAATGAGCAGTTCTTC. It encodes CASSLLGDNEQFF.

V usage is TRBV19 and J usage is TRBJ1-1; D perhaps matches TRBD1 (5 bases). From germline, CDR1 is LNHDA and CDR2 SQIVND (reference sequence). V dropped 2 bases and J dropped 4 bases, with 11 bases sitting between them. CDR3 length: 14 amino acids. The chain's CDR3 is CASSIKPGPTEAFF. The CDR3 DNA follows: TGTGCCAGTAGTATAAAACCAGGGCCCACTGAAGCTTTCTTT.